The TCR beta chain described here comes from a study of T cell responses to AZD1222 COVID-19 vaccine. Study-wide findings and caveats: Elevations in Spike-specific TCR breadth and depth followed administration of two AZD1222 doses.

This CDR3 spans 11 amino acids. V lost 11 bases, J lost 3 bases, and 11 bases lay in between. Germline CDR1 and CDR2: MNHEY and SVGAGI. Only one count was recorded for this clone. Antigen specificity is unknown. Sequenced by immunoSEQ multiplex PCR; TCRdb stores in-frame clones only, minus some. This table has 96,000 or so clones, about nine tenths appearing once. J is TRBJ2-7 and V is TRBV6-5; D may match TRBD1 or TRBD2 (6 bases each). The starting material was peripheral blood, obtained on day 0 of AZD1222 vaccination. The TCR comes from an adult in good health. The CDR3 region is CAGGTNYEQYF. Here the CDR3 DNA reads TGTGCCGGCGGGACAAACTACGAGCAGTACTTC.